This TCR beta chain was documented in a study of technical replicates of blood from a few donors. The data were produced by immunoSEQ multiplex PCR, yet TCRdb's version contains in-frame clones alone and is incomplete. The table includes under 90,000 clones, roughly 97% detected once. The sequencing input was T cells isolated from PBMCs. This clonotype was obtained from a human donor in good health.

Here the CDR3 reads CASSRWSGGQETQYF. In DNA, the CDR3 is TGTGCCAGCTCCCGGTGGAGCGGGGGCCAAGAGACCCAGTACTTC. V and J are TRBV6-1 and TRBJ2-5; 8 bases are shared with TRBD2. V dropped 8 bases and J dropped 1; count of bases not matched to a gene: 9. The length of the CDR3 is 15 residues. Germline values: CDR1 MNHNS, CDR2 SASEGT.